This TCR beta chain was observed in a study of cytomegalovirus exposure and HLA in healthy donors. A multiplex PCR was run with 60 Vbeta primers and 13 Jbeta primers. The data were produced by immunoSEQ multiplex PCR, yet TCRdb's version contains in-frame clones alone and is incomplete. The table has around 150,000 clones, approximately 80% seen once. V gave up 3 bases and J gave up 5 bases, with 10 bases separating them. This CDR3 has 13 amino acids. The germline gives CDR1 SNHLY, CDR2 FYNNEI. This chain uses TRBV2 with TRBJ2-5; D is unresolved. The TCR originated in a woman under 40 in good health and CMV-seropositive. Sequenced input: PBMCs. This chain's CDR3 is CASSERGWETQYF. The CDR3 DNA reads TGTGCCAGCAGTGAGCGAGGATGGGAGACCCAGTACTTC.